This TCR beta chain originates from a study of blood T cell repertoires in COVID-19. Study-level information: PBMCs, B-cell-depleted T cells, or T cells provided the cDNA or gDNA that made up the material.

Sequencing was performed with immunoSEQ multiplex PCR; in TCRdb, only in-frame clones are kept and a portion is missing. The sample records some 40,000 clones, about 85% being singletons. Germline V gives CDR1 SGDLS, CDR2 YYNGEE. CDR3 length: 15 residues. J gave up 0 bases and V 6 bases, and 3 bases lay outside the gene matches. The V gene is TRBV9, the J gene TRBJ2-2; 9 nucleotides match TRBD1. Sequenced material: peripheral blood. This sequence was found in a man between 65 and 80 years old with acute or convalescent COVID-19. CDR3 residues: CASTRTGANTGELFF. The CDR3 region has the DNA TGTGCCAGCACTCGGACAGGGGCGAACACCGGGGAGCTGTTTTTT. The whole variable domain, filled in from reference TRBV9 and TRBJ2-2, reads DSGVTQTPKHLITATGQRVTLRCSPRSGDLSVYWYQQSLDQGLQFLIQYYNGEERAKGNILERFSAQQFPDLHSELNLSSLELGDSALYFCASTRTGANTGELFFGEGSRLTVL.